Shown below are 14 T cell receptor beta chains from a single sample sequenced in a study of T cells in Graves' hyperthyroidism and ophthalmopathy. Amplification of TCR beta CDR3 regions used RNA as the template. HTBI primers were employed in a first-round RT-PCR of the TCR CDR3. TCRdb called the multiplex PCR reads again in MiXCR, with one record for every CDR3 protein. Among fewer than 200,000 distinct CDR3 sequences listed, about 9.4% were seen once. Specimen: blood. The receptor source for this set is a young woman with Graves' hyperthyroidism that later progressed to Graves' ophthalmopathy.

The chain has TRBV20-1 and TRBJ1-5; D is unclear. Trimming shortened V by 0 bases and J by 4 bases, and 19 bases separated the two germline ends. The CDR3 has 17 residues. Germline CDR1 reads DFQATT; CDR2 reads SNEGSKA (reference sequence). The CDR3 nucleotides are TGCAGTGCTAGAGAGTTGGCCAGACTGTACCAAAATCAGCCCCAGCATTTT. Translating gives CSARELARLYQNQPQHF.

About this clonotype: A much larger clone is a single base away; this may be a read error. The chain employs TRBV28 and TRBJ1-4; D perhaps matches TRBD1 (6 bases). This CDR3 spans 15 amino acids. Germline loops: CDR1 MDHEN, CDR2 SYDVKM. The CDR3 protein is CASNAFGTPNERLFF. For the CDR3, the DNA is TGTGCCAGCAATGCCTTCGGGACACCTAATGAAAGACTGTTTTTT. Combining the CDR3 with reference TRBV28 and TRBJ1-4 gives the whole variable domain DVKVTQSSRYLVKRTGEKVFLECVQDMDHENMFWYRQDPGLGLRLIYFSYDVKMKEKGDIPEGYSVSREKKERFSLILESASTNQTSMYLCASNAFGTPNERLFFGSGTQLSVL.

A note on this clonotype: This may be a read error: a much more frequent sequence differs by one nucleotide. The J gene is TRBJ1-5, the V gene TRBV12-3 or TRBV12-4; D is uncertain. V dropped 3 bases and J dropped 6 bases, with 9 bases sitting between them. CDR3 size: 13 residues. The CDR3 reads CASSFAESQPQHF. The CDR3 nucleotides are TGTGCCAGCAGTTTCGCAGAAAGTCAGCCCCAGCATTTT.

Of note for this clonotype: This clone may be a read error of a much larger clone one base away. The V gene is TRBV15, the J gene TRBJ2-5, with TRBD2 identical over 7 bases. V lost 4 bases to trimming and J lost 5 bases; unmatched junction nucleotides: 13. The CDR3 loop spans 16 amino acids. CDR1 and CDR2 (germline): LNHNV, YYDKDF (reference sequence). The chain's CDR3 is CATSTGTNGTEETQYF. The CDR3 nucleotides are TGTGCCACCAGCACTGGGACTAACGGGACTGAGGAGACCCAGTACTTC. The entire variable domain, with the rest obtained from reference TRBV15 and TRBJ2-5, is as follows: DAMVIQNPRYQVTQFGKPVTLSCSQTLNHNVMYWYQQKSSQAPKLLFHYYDKDFNNEADTPDNFQSRRPNTSFCFLDIRSPGLGDTAMYLCATSTGTNGTEETQYFGPGTRLLVL.

This clonotype was seen repeatedly, ten times or more. The chain has TRBV12-3 or TRBV12-4 and TRBJ2-1; 8 bases match TRBD2. J gave up 8 bases and V 3 bases, and 9 bases lay outside the gene matches. This CDR3 spans 15 amino acids. CDR3 sequence: CASSFSGGPPDEQFF. The CDR3 DNA follows: TGTGCCAGCAGTTTCTCGGGAGGGCCTCCCGATGAGCAGTTCTTC.

This chain uses TRBV4-1 with TRBJ2-3; D may be TRBD2 (5 bases). Germline CDR1 MGHRA, CDR2 YSYEKL. The V and J ends lost 0 bases and 6 bases respectively, with 25 bases between them. CDR3 length: 19 amino acids. The CDR3 coding sequence is TGCGCCAGCAGCCAAGAAGTAGGTCGCGGGCCAATGTCTTTGGATACGCAGTATTTT. Translated, it gives CASSQEVGRGPMSLDTQYF.

V is TRBV4-1 and J is TRBJ2-1; 16 bases fit TRBD2. Germline V CDR1 and CDR2: MGHRA, YSYEKL. This CDR3 comprises 17 residues. V was clipped by 4 bases and J by 6 bases; unmatched bases: 6. The CDR3 DNA reads TGCGCCAGCAGCCCAGGGGGACTAGCGGGGGGGATCAATGAGCAGTTCTTC. Translation gives CASSPGGLAGGINEQFF.

This clonotype was recorded many times. V is TRBV11-1 and J is TRBJ1-1, with no clear D. Germline lookup yields CDR1 SGHAT and CDR2 FQDESV (reference sequence). There are 13 residues in the CDR3. Trimming took off 5 bases at V and 8 bases at J, with 15 bases between the two ends. The chain's CDR3 is CASSPRLVLEAFF. The CDR3 DNA sequence: TGTGCCAGCAGCCCGCGGCTCGTCCTCGAAGCTTTCTTT.

As regards this clonotype: This sequence may be a read error, since a much larger clone differs from it by one base. The chain links TRBV29-1 to TRBJ2-1; D is undetermined. The CDR3 loop spans 16 amino acids. Germline loops: CDR1 SQVTM, CDR2 ANQGSEA. The V end lost 0 bases, the J end lost 7 bases, and 19 bases lay between the germline ends. The chain's CDR3 is CSVEDRLRKQQNEQFF. The CDR3, as DNA: TGCAGCGTTGAAGATCGATTAAGAAAACAGCAAAATGAGCAGTTCTTC.

This clonotype came up many times. The rearrangement joins TRBV7-8 to TRBJ2-7, with TRBD2 as a possible D gene (6 bases). V was cut by 2 bases and J by 5 bases, with 10 bases left in between. The CDR3 is made up of 13 amino acids. Germline V gives CDR1 SGHVS, CDR2 FQNEAQ. The chain's CDR3 is CASSLTGGDEQYF. CDR3 sequence (DNA): TGTGCCAGCAGCTTAACCGGGGGAGACGAGCAGTACTTC.

This clonotype was picked up a small number of times. A clone one base away is much larger, so this may be a read error. The chain joins TRBV7-9 to TRBJ2-7; 15 positions agree with TRBD2. The length of the CDR3 is 19 residues. Germline V lookup: CDR1 SEHNR, CDR2 FQNEAQ (reference sequence). DNA of the CDR3: TGTGCCGGCAGCCCGAAACTCCGGACTAGCGGGAGGGGTTACTACGAGCAGTACTTC. Protein: CAGSPKLRTSGRGYYEQYF.

This clonotype has only a few counts. The chain carries TRBV20-1 and TRBJ2-3; weak D call: TRBD1 (6 bases). V lost 1 base and J lost 4, with 18 bases in between. The CDR3 totals 16 residues. CDR1 is DFQATT and CDR2 is SNEGSKA in the germline V gene (reference sequence). This chain's CDR3 is CSARGPQGIDADTQYF. The CDR3 region has the DNA TGCAGTGCTAGAGGCCCCCAGGGGATTGACGCAGATACGCAGTATTTT.

V usage is TRBV29-1 and J usage is TRBJ1-4; tentatively, D is TRBD1 (5 bases). Germline V gene sequence: CDR1 SQVTM, CDR2 ANQGSEA. The V end was cut by 7 bases, the J end by 3 bases, with 12 bases between. CDR3 length: 13 residues. The CDR3 reads CSGGTRSNEKLFF. The CDR3 DNA reads TGCAGCGGGGGGACTCGATCTAATGAAAAACTGTTTTTT.

This clonotype was seen at least ten times. This rearrangement joins TRBV27 to TRBJ1-1, with D unclear. The germline CDR1 and CDR2 sequences are MNHEY and SMNVEV (reference sequence). The CDR3 covers 14 residues. V was trimmed by 8 bases and J by 0 bases, leaving 13 bases between them. The CDR3 protein is CASGRVPMNTEAFF. CDR3 bases: TGTGCCAGCGGCCGGGTCCCCATGAACACTGAAGCTTTCTTT.